These T cell receptor beta chains were read from a single sample in a study of identical twins. TCRdb re-analysed the 5' RACE reads in MiXCR, keeping a single row per CDR3 protein. The table includes about 690,000 distinct CDR3 sequences, roughly 20% detected once. The sample was also linked to a second study, of T cells expressing NK-cell markers.

The sequencing input was PBMCs. The source of these receptors is a woman aged 18-30 years in good health. The CDR3 runs from the conserved cysteine through the conserved F or W.

j_call v_call cdr3_aa
TRBJ2-3 TRBV10-3 CAITRAIRTDTQYF
TRBJ2-2 TRBV7-9 CASSSAGTGELFF
TRBJ1-3 TRBV20-1 CSARDRRRASGNTIYF
TRBJ2-2 TRBV5-1 CASRDPRVGTNTGELFF
TRBJ2-7 TRBV29-1 CSVSGTAYEQYF
TRBJ2-3 TRBV4-3 CASSQGSRATDTQYF
TRBJ2-4 TRBV12-5 CASGIGQKVQYF
TRBJ2-5 TRBV12-3/TRBV12-4 CASTTTGSRTQYF
TRBJ2-7 TRBV6-1 CASRIDTSSYEQYF
- TRBV20-1 CSAGRTSGGANEQYF
TRBJ1-3 TRBV7-2 CASSPQTVFSGNTIYF
TRBJ2-7 TRBV4-3 CASSQQASGRYEQYF
TRBJ1-4 TRBV7-8 CASSLGGVALGEKLFF
TRBJ2-5 TRBV28 CASREGGQIQETQYF